This T cell receptor (beta chain) was retrieved from a study of T cells in Graves' hyperthyroidism and ophthalmopathy. Study background: Peripheral blood samples were taken at initial diagnosis, prior to any treatment.

Study-wide findings and caveats: It was a median approximately six months before onset that the model predicted ophthalmopathy.

With 3 bases removed from V and 0 bases from J, the gap between germline ends came to 12 bases. The CDR3 extends over 16 amino acids. This clonotype was seen a few times. Its antigen remains unidentified. Amplification targeted TCR beta CDR3 regions from RNA transcripts. Researchers ran a first-round RT-PCR on the TCR CDR3 using the HTBI primer set. MiXCR, applied by TCRdb to the multiplex PCR reads, yields one record per CDR3 protein. The sample gives under 650,000 distinct CDR3 sequences, roughly 15% of which show up once; 3.5% to 4% is in the top ten. The chain couples TRBV12-3 or TRBV12-4 to TRBJ2-1, with D maybe TRBD2 (5 bases). Sequencing was carried out using blood. The sequence was collected from a woman in her twenties or thirties with Graves' hyperthyroidism. CDR3 sequence (DNA): TGTGCCAGCAGTTTTTTTAGCGCCGCCTCCTACAATGAGCAGTTCTTC. Protein product: CASSFFSAASYNEQFF.